Given below is one T cell receptor beta chain in context. Compared with germline, one end of the junction differs, possibly owing to a read error. TCRdb keeps only in-frame clones here, not all; method: immunoSEQ multiplex PCR. The profile shows about 1.1 million clones, roughly 80% of them singletons. Per the germline V gene, CDR1 is MNHEY and CDR2 is SMNVEV (reference sequence). The CDR3 extends over 14 amino acids. This record belongs to a study of shared clonotypes between healthy human individuals. The sample was memory CD4+ T cells from PBMCs. The subset was: CD45RA-negative fraction. This chain uses TRBV27 with TRBJ2-5, with D possibly matching TRBD2 (5 bases). This clonotype originated in a man younger than 35 in good health. Some clones in this sample may be carry-over from other donors' samples. CDR3 loop: CTSRFYSGGETQYF. For the CDR3, the DNA is TGTACCAGCAGATTCTACAGTGGCGGGGAGACCCAGTACTTC.